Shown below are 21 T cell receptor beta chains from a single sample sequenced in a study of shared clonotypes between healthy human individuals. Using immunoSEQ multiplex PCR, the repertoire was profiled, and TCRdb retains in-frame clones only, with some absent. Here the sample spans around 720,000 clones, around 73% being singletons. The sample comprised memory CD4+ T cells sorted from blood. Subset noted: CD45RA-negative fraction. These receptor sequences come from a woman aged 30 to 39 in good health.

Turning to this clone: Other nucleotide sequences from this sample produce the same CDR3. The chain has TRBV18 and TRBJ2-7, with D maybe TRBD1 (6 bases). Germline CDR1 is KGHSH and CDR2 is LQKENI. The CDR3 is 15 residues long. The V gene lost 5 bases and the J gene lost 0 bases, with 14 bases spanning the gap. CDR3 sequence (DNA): TGTGCCAGCTCATCGAAGACAGGCGTCTCCTACGAGCAGTACTTC. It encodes CASSSKTGVSYEQYF.

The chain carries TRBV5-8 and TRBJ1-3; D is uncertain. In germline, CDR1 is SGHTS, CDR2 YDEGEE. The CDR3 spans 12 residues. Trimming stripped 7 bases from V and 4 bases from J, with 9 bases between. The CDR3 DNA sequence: TGTGCCAGCGGAGGCCTAGGAAACACCATATATTTT. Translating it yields CASGGLGNTIYF.

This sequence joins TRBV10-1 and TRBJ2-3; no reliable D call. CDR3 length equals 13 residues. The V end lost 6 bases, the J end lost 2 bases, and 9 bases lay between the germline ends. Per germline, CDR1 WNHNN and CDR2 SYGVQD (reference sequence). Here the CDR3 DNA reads TGCGCCAGCAGAGACACGATCACAGATACGCAGTATTTT. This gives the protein CASRDTITDTQYF.

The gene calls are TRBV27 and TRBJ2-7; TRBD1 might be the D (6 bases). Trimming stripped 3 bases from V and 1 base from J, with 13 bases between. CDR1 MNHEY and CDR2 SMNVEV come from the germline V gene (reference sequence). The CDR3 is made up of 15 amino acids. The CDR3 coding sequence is TGTGCCAGCAGTTTGAACAGGGTTCGGTCCTACGAGCAGTACTTC. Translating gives CASSLNRVRSYEQYF.

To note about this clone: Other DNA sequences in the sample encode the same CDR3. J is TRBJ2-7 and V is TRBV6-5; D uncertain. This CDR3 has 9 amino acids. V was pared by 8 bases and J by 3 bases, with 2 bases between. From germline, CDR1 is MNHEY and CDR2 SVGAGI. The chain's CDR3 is CASGYEQYF. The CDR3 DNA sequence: TGTGCCAGCGGCTACGAGCAGTACTTC.

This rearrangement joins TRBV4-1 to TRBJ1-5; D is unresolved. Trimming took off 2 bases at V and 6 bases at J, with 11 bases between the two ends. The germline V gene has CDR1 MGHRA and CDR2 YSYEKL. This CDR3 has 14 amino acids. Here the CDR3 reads CASSQSRAGQPQHF. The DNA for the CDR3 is TGCGCCAGCAGCCAATCGAGGGCCGGTCAGCCCCAGCATTTT.

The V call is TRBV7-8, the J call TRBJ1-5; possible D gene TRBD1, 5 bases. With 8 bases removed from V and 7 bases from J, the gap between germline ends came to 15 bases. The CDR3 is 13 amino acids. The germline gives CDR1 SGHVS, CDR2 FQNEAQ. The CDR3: CASGGSMGQPQHF. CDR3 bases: TGTGCCAGCGGGGGATCAATGGGGCAGCCCCAGCATTTT. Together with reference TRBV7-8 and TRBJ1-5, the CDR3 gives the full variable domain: GAGVSQSPRYKVAKRGQDVALRCDPISGHVSLFWYQQALGQGPEFLTYFQNEAQLDKSGLPSDRFFAERPEGSVSTLKIQRTQQEDSAVYLCASGGSMGQPQHFGDGTRLSIL.

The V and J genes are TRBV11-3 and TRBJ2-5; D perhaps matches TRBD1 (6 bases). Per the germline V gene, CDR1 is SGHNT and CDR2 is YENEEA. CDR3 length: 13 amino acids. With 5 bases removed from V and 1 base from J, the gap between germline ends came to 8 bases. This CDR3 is CASSTGTQETQYF. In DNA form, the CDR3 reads TGTGCCAGCAGCACAGGGACCCAAGAGACCCAGTACTTC.

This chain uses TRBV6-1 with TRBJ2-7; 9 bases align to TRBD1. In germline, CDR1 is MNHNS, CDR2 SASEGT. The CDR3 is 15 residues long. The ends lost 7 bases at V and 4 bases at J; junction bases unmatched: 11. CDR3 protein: CASTAPGTGLYEQYF. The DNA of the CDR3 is TGTGCCAGCACGGCTCCGGGGACAGGGTTATACGAGCAGTACTTC.

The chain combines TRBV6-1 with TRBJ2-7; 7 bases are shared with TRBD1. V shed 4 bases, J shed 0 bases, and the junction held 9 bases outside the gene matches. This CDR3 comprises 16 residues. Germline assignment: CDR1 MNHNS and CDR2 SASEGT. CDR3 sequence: CASSAAGTVSSYEQYF. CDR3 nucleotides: TGTGCCAGCAGTGCCGCCGGGACAGTAAGCTCCTACGAGCAGTACTTC.

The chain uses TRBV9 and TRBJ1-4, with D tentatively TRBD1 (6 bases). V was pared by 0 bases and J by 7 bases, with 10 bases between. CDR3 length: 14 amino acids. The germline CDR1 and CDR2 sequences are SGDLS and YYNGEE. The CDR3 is CASSVGRGGEKLFF. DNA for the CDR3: TGTGCCAGCAGCGTAGGCAGGGGAGGTGAAAAACTGTTTTTT.

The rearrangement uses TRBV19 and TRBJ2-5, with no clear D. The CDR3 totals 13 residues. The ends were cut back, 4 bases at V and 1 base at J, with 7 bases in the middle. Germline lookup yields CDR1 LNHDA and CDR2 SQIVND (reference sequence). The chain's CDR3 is CASSRLLQETQYF. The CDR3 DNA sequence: TGTGCCAGTAGTAGACTCCTCCAAGAGACCCAGTACTTC. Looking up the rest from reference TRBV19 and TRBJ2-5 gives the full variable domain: DGGITQSPKYLFRKEGQNVTLSCEQNLNHDAMYWYRQDPGQGLRLIYYSQIVNDFQKGDIAEGYSVSREKKESFPLTVTSAQKNPTAFYLCASSRLLQETQYFGPGTRLLVL.

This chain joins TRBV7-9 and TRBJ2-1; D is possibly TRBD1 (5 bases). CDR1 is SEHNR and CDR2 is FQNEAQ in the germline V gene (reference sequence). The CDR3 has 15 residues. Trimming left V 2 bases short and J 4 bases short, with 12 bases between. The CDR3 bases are TGTGCCAGCAGCTTAACAACAGGAAAATACAATGAGCAGTTCTTC. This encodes CASSLTTGKYNEQFF.

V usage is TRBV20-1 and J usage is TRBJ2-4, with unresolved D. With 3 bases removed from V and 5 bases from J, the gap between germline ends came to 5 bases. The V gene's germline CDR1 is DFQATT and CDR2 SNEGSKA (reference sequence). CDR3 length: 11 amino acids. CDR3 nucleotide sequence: TGCAGTGCTAGGTTCCAAAACATTCAGTACTTC. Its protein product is CSARFQNIQYF.

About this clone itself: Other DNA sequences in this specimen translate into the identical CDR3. The CDR3 nucleotides are TGCGCCAGCAGCTTGGGGGGACAGGGTTACGAGCAGTACTTC. This sequence encodes CASSLGGQGYEQYF. V gene TRBV5-1 combines with J gene TRBJ2-7, with 9 positions matching TRBD1. The ends lost 0 bases at V and 4 bases at J; junction bases unmatched: 2. CDR3 length: 14 amino acids. The germline V gene encodes CDR1 SGHRS and CDR2 YFSETQ.

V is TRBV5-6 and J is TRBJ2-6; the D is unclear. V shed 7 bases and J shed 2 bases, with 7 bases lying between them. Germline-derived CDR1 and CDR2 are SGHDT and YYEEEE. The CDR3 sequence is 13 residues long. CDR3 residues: CASGVPGANVLTF. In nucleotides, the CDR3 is TGTGCCAGCGGGGTACCTGGGGCCAACGTCCTGACTTTC.

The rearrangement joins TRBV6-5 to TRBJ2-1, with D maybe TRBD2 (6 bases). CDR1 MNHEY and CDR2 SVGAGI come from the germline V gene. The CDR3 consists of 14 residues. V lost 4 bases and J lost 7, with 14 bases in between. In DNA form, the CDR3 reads TGTGCCAGCAGTTGGTCGTCTAGCGTGAATGAGCAGTTCTTC. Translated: CASSWSSSVNEQFF.

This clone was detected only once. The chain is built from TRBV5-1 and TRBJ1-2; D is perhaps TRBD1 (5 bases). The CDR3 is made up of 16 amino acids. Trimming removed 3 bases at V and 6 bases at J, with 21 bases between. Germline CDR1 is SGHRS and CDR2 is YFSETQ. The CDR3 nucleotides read TGCGCCAGCAGCTCTTCCCGGGGGGAAGGAAAGGATGGCTACACCTTC. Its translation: CASSSSRGEGKDGYTF.

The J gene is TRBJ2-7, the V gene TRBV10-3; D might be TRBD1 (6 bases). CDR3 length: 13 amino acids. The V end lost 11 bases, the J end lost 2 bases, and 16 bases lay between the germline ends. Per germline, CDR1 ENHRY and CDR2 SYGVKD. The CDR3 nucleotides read TGTGCCCCACGCCCCCACAGGGCCTACGAGCAGTACTTC. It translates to CAPRPHRAYEQYF.

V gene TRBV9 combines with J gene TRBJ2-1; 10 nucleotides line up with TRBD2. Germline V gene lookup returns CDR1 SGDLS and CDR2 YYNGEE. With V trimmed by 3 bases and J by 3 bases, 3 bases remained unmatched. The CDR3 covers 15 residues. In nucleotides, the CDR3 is TGTGCCAGCAGCGATGGACTAGCGGACTACAATGAGCAGTTCTTC. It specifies CASSDGLADYNEQFF.

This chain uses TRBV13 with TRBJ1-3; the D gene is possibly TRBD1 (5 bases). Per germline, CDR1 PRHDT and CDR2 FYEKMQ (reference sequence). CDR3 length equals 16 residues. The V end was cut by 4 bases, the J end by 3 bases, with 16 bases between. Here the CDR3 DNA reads TGTGCCAGCAGCTCCGACCCAGGGTCGGGTGGAAACACCATATATTTT. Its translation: CASSSDPGSGGNTIYF.